This TCR beta chain was recorded in a study of blood T cell repertoires in COVID-19. Across the whole study: Some COVID-19 samples were acute and others convalescent; all came from the United States, Italy and Spain. The analysed material was cDNA or gDNA that came from T cells, B-cell-depleted T cells, or PBMCs.

Per the authors' pipeline: Reference gene primers were amplified, and this amplification served to estimate nucleated cell counts. The repertoire was sequenced with immunoSEQ multiplex PCR; TCRdb's copy has only in-frame clones and lacks some. The D gene and trimming were derived from the DNA, and the V and J assignments and clone size from that table. The sample includes 150,000 to 160,000 clones, 80% to 90% seen only once; the top ten take about 15%. Losses at the gene ends were 1 base for V and 6 bases for J; bases not matched to a gene: 10. The CDR3 spans 17 residues. Germline CDR1 is LGHDT and CDR2 is YNNKEL (reference sequence).

Source material: peripheral blood. The receptor was isolated from a woman between 35 and 50 years old with acute or convalescent COVID-19. The chain is built from TRBV3-1 (or the pseudogene TRBV3-2) and TRBJ2-3; 10 nucleotides match TRBD2. CDR3 sequence: CASSQALAGAGADTQYF. The CDR3 nucleotides read TGTGCCAGCAGCCAAGCTCTAGCGGGAGCGGGTGCGGATACGCAGTATTTT.